Listed here are 22 T cell receptor beta chains from one sample, sequenced in a study of CD8+ T cells in alopecia areata. Treatment defined: oral pan-JAK inhibitor, 5-10 mg twice daily. After isolation, RNA underwent reverse transcription to generate cDNA as the sequencing template. Clones were read by immunoSEQ multiplex PCR, and TCRdb kept only the in-frame ones, dropping some. This table holds 210,000 or so clones, approximately 72% found once. The sequencing here drew on CD4+ T cells sorted from blood, taken at approximately week 42, from a patient treated with tofacitinib. Receptors were obtained from a human donor with alopecia areata.

This chain uses TRBV28 with TRBJ2-7; D not certain. Germline CDR1 MDHEN, CDR2 SYDVKM. CDR3 length: 11 amino acids. Trimming took off 8 bases at V and 3 bases at J, with 8 bases between the two ends. As DNA, the CDR3 is TGTGCCAGCCGTCAGAACTACGAGCAGTACTTC. Translating it yields CASRQNYEQYF.

Comment on this clone: This CDR3 is also generated by other DNA sequences in the sample. In DNA, the CDR3 is TGTGCCAGCAGTTTATCCAGGGTAAACACTGAAGCTTTCTTT. Translating gives CASSLSRVNTEAFF. The rearrangement joins TRBV27 to TRBJ1-1; a possible D gene is TRBD1 (5 bases). Germline assignment: CDR1 MNHEY and CDR2 SMNVEV (reference sequence). Trimming stripped 0 bases from V and 2 bases from J, with 7 bases between. CDR3 length: 14 amino acids.

This clone was found a few times. The chain has TRBV28 and TRBJ1-1; D is uncertain. The V gene's germline CDR1 is MDHEN and CDR2 SYDVKM. V was shortened by 7 bases and J by 4 bases, with 28 bases between the two germline ends. This CDR3 comprises 18 residues. The CDR3 loop is CASIPIYEAKKGGTEAFF. CDR3 DNA sequence: TGTGCCAGCATTCCCATTTACGAAGCGAAGAAAGGCGGCACTGAAGCTTTCTTT.

This clone was counted between two and nine times. This chain links TRBV5-1 with TRBJ2-4, with D tentatively TRBD2 (6 bases). Germline V gene lookup returns CDR1 SGHRS and CDR2 YFSETQ. The CDR3 is 14 amino acids. With 6 bases removed from V and 5 bases from J, the gap between germline ends came to 15 bases. CDR3 nucleotides: TGCGCCAGCACCCAAATCCCGGGAGAAAACATTCAGTACTTC. Translated, it gives CASTQIPGENIQYF.

The V gene is TRBV5-1, the J gene TRBJ1-4; 7 nucleotides line up with TRBD1. The CDR3 runs 15 residues. The ends lost 1 base at V and 3 bases at J; junction bases unmatched: 3. Germline CDR1 SGHRS, CDR2 YFSETQ. This chain's CDR3 is CASSLRGTANEKLFF. The CDR3 DNA is TGCGCCAGCAGCTTGCGTGGGACAGCTAATGAAAAACTGTTTTTT.

The J gene is TRBJ1-2, the V gene TRBV29-1, with a tentative D call TRBD1 (5 bases). The CDR3 sequence is 12 residues long. CDR1 is SQVTM, CDR2 ANQGSEA, per germline. Trimming cost V 2 bases and J 7 bases, with 11 bases left between them. As DNA, the CDR3 is TGCAGCGTTGAAAACTCAGGGACTGGCTACACCTTC. The encoded protein is CSVENSGTGYTF.

As to this clone: Other DNA sequences in the sample encode the same CDR3. This chain connects TRBV7-2 to TRBJ2-7, with D uncertain. CDR3 size: 12 residues. In germline, CDR1 is SGHTA, CDR2 FQGNSA. The ends were cut back, 4 bases at V and 1 base at J, with 5 bases in the middle. CDR3 bases: TGTGCCAGCAGCTCCCTATCCTACGAGCAGTACTTC. It yields the protein CASSSLSYEQYF.

J is TRBJ2-1 and V is TRBV9; D might be TRBD1 or TRBD2, each matching 5 bases. The V end was cut by 6 bases, the J end by 5 bases, with 15 bases between. Looked up from germline, CDR1 is SGDLS and CDR2 is YYNGEE. The CDR3 has 14 residues. The CDR3 DNA reads as TGTGCCAGCACCACAGGACTGAAGGACAATGAGCAGTTCTTC. Translated, it gives CASTTGLKDNEQFF.

Concerning this clone: Distinct nucleotide sequences in the sample also encode this CDR3. V usage is TRBV9 and J usage is TRBJ2-1, with a possible D match to TRBD2 (6 bases). CDR3 length: 12 amino acids. Germline lookup yields CDR1 SGDLS and CDR2 YYNGEE. Trimming stripped 5 bases from V and 10 bases from J, with 13 bases between. CDR3 nucleotides: TGTGCCAGCAGTCCCCCCGGGGGAGAGCAGTTCTTC. Translation gives CASSPPGGEQFF.

The chain recombines TRBV19 with TRBJ1-1, with D tentatively TRBD1 (5 bases). V was pared by 7 bases and J by 0 bases, with 15 bases between. The CDR3 is 15 amino acids. Germline V lookup: CDR1 LNHDA, CDR2 SQIVND (reference sequence). In nucleotides, the CDR3 is TGTGCCAGTAACGGGGCGGACTTTATGAACACTGAAGCTTTCTTT. Translated: CASNGADFMNTEAFF.

V is TRBV11-2 and J is TRBJ2-3; D is perhaps TRBD2 (5 bases). The germline V and J ends were trimmed by 3 bases and 2 bases, with 12 bases remaining between them. Germline V gives CDR1 SGHAT, CDR2 FQNNGV. The CDR3 runs 15 residues. CDR3 in DNA: TGTGCCAGCAGCTTGTGGGCGGGCATCACAGATACGCAGTATTTT. Amino acids: CASSLWAGITDTQYF.

The gene calls are TRBV2 and TRBJ1-2, with no clear D. The CDR3 has 14 residues. Germline V gene data show CDR1 as SNHLY and CDR2 as FYNNEI. V was trimmed by 5 bases and J by 8 bases, leaving 18 bases between them. CDR3 in DNA: TGTGCCAGCAGTTACTACCGGGAACAAGGGGGCTACACCTTC. Translating it yields CASSYYREQGGYTF.

The chain employs TRBV29-1 and TRBJ2-3, with 7 bases lining up with TRBD1. This CDR3 has 13 amino acids. The junction had 3 bases not matched to a gene; V was cut back by 5 bases and J by 1 base. Per germline, CDR1 SQVTM and CDR2 ANQGSEA. The CDR3 loop reads CSVTGAGTDTQYF. CDR3 nucleotide sequence: TGCAGCGTTACAGGGGCTGGCACAGATACGCAGTATTTT.

The chain combines TRBV4-3 with TRBJ1-5; 10 nucleotides align to TRBD1. The CDR3 contains 14 residues. The trim removed 4 bases at V and 7 bases at J, leaving 4 bases unmatched. Germline V gives CDR1 LGHNA, CDR2 YSLEER. The CDR3 spells CASSRTTGGQPQHF. The CDR3, as DNA: TGCGCCAGCAGCCGCACGACAGGGGGCCAGCCCCAGCATTTT.

The chain combines TRBV7-3 with TRBJ2-1; 9 bases are a match to TRBD2. The CDR3 has 15 amino acids. Germline V gene data show CDR1 as SGHTA and CDR2 as FQGTGA. The junction had 8 bases not matched to a gene; V was cut back by 5 bases and J by 6 bases. In nucleotides, the CDR3 is TGTGCCAGCAGCCTCGGGACTAGCCCGCGCAATGAGCAGTTCTTC. This translates into CASSLGTSPRNEQFF.

The genes are TRBV14 and TRBJ2-7; 7 positions agree with TRBD2. J was trimmed by 0 bases and V by 5 bases; bases with no gene match: 10. The germline V gene has CDR1 SGHDN and CDR2 FVKESK. The length of the CDR3 is 16 residues. The CDR3 DNA reads TGTGCCAGCAGCTCAATAAGCGGGGACGACTCCTACGAGCAGTACTTC. This translates into CASSSISGDDSYEQYF. The whole variable domain, remainder taken from reference TRBV14 and TRBJ2-7, is EAGVTQFPSHSVIEKGQTVTLRCDPISGHDNLYWYRRVMGKEIKFLLHFVKESKQDESGMPNNRFLAERTGGTYSTLKVQPAELEDSGVYFCASSSISGDDSYEQYFGPGTRLTVT.

The genes are TRBV5-6 and TRBJ1-1, with D hard to call. The germline V gene encodes CDR1 SGHDT and CDR2 YYEEEE. V lost 3 bases, J lost 0 bases, and 15 bases lay in between. The length of the CDR3 is 16 residues. The CDR3 DNA sequence: TGTGCCAGCAGCTCCCCTGGTTTTGGTATGAACACTGAAGCTTTCTTT. Protein sequence: CASSSPGFGMNTEAFF.

The V gene is TRBV11-1, the J gene TRBJ1-1; D is unresolved. CDR1 SGHAT and CDR2 FQDESV come from the germline V gene (reference sequence). V shed 8 bases and J shed 2 bases, with 15 bases lying between them. The CDR3 covers 14 residues. DNA of the CDR3: TGTGCCAGCGCGGGGATGTTCGGCAACACTGAAGCTTTCTTT. Encoded protein: CASAGMFGNTEAFF.

V gene TRBV29-1 combines with J gene TRBJ2-7; the D gene is possibly TRBD1 (5 bases). There are 15 residues in the CDR3. CDR1 SQVTM and CDR2 ANQGSEA come from the germline V gene. Trimming took off 4 bases at V and 6 bases at J, with 22 bases between the two ends. The CDR3 loop is CSVGGKAGSRIEQYF. The CDR3 DNA is TGCAGCGTTGGGGGTAAGGCAGGGTCGCGCATCGAGCAGTACTTC.

The sample holds a few counts of this clone. At one boundary the junction diverges from the germline segment, which might be a read error. V and J are TRBV10-3 and TRBJ2-2, with a possible D match to TRBD1 (6 bases). The CDR3 runs to 13 residues. The germline V gene encodes CDR1 ENHRY and CDR2 SYGVKD. The CDR3 protein is CASSYRDTGELFF. The CDR3 region has the DNA TGTGCCAGCAGTTACAGGGACACCGGGGAGCTGTTTTTT.

This chain links TRBV5-1 with TRBJ2-5; perhaps TRBD1 as D (5 bases). The germline gives CDR1 SGHRS, CDR2 YFSETQ. V lost 2 bases and J lost 1, with 6 bases in between. The CDR3 is 13 residues long. DNA for the CDR3: TGCGCCAGCAGCTTTGACAGCCAAGAGACCCAGTACTTC. Its translation: CASSFDSQETQYF.

This CDR3 is CASSQEGLAEYNEQFF. The CDR3 coding sequence is TGTGCCAGCAGCCAAGAAGGGCTAGCGGAGTACAATGAGCAGTTCTTC. The genes are TRBV14 and TRBJ2-1, with 7 bases identical to TRBD2. This CDR3 is 16 amino acids long. J was trimmed by 4 bases and V by 0 bases; bases with no gene match: 6. The germline V gene encodes CDR1 SGHDN and CDR2 FVKESK.